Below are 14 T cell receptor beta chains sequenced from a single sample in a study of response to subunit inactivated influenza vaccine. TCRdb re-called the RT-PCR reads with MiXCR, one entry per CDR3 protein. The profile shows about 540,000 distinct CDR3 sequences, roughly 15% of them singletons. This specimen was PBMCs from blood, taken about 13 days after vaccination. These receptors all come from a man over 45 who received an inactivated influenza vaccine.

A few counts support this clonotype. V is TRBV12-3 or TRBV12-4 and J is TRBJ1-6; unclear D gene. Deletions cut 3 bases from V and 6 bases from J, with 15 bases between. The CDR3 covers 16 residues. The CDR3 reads CASSLEGVGSNSPLHF. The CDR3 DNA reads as TGTGCCAGCAGTTTGGAAGGAGTGGGGAGTAATTCACCCCTCCACTTT.

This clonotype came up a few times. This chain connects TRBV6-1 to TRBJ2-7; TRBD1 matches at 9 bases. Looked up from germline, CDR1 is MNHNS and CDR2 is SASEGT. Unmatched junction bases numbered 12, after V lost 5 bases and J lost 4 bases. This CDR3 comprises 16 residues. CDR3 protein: CASSRAAGQGFYEQYF. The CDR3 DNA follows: TGTGCCAGCAGTCGGGCTGCGGGACAGGGATTTTACGAGCAGTACTTC.

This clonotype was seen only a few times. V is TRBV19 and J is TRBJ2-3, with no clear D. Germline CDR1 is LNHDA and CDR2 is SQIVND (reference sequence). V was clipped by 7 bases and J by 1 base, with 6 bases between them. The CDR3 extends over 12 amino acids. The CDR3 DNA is TGTGCCAGTAACGGAGGCACAGATACGCAGTATTTT. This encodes CASNGGTDTQYF.

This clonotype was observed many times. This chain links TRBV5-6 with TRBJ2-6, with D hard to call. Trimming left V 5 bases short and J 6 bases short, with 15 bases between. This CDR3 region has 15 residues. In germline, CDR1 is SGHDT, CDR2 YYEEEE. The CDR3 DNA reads TGTGCCAGCAGATCGACCGTACTCAAGGCCAACGTCCTGACTTTC. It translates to CASRSTVLKANVLTF.

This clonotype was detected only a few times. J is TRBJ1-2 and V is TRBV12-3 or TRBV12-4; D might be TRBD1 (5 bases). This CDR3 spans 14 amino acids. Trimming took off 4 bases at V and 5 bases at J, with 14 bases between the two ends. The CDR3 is CASSSHWGGYGYTF. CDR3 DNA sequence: TGTGCCAGCAGTTCCCATTGGGGGGGATATGGCTACACCTTC.

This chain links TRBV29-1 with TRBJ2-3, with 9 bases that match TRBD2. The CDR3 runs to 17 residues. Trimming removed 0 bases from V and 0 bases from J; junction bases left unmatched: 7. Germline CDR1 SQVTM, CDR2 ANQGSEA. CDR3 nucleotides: TGCAGCGTTGAAGAGGCTAGCGGGGCTACTAGCACAGATACGCAGTATTTT. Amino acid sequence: CSVEEASGATSTDTQYF.

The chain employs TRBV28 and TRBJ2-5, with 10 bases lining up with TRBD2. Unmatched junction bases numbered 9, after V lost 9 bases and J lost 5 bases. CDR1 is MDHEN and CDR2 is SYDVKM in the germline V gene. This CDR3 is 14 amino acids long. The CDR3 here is CASCRLAGVETQYF. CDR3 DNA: TGTGCCAGTTGTCGGCTAGCGGGAGTGGAGACCCAGTACTTC.

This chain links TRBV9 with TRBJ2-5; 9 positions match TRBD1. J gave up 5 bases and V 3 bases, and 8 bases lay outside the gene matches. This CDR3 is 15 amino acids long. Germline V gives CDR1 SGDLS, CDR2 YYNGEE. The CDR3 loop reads CASSGAGQGLETQYF. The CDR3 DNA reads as TGTGCCAGCAGCGGAGCTGGACAGGGGCTGGAGACCCAGTACTTC.

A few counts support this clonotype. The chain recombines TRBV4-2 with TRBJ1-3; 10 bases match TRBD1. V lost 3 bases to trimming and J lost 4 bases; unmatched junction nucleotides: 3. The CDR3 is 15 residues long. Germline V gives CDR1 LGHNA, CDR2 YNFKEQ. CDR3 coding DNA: TGTGCCAGCAGCCAGGACAGGGGGGTAGGAAACACCATATATTTT. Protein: CASSQDRGVGNTIYF.

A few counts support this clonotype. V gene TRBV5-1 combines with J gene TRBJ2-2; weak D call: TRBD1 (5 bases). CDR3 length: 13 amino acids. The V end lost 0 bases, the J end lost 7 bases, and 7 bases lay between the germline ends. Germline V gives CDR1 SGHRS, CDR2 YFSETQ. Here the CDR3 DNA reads TGCGCCAGCAGCTTGGCCCAGGGCGGGGAGCTGTTTTTT. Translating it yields CASSLAQGGELFF.

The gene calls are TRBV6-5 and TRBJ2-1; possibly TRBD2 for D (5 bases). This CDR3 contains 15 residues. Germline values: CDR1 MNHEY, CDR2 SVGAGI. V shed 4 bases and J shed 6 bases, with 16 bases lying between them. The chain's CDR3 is CASSSSRRQLNEQFF. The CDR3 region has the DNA TGTGCCAGCAGTTCCTCGAGGAGGCAGCTCAATGAGCAGTTCTTC.

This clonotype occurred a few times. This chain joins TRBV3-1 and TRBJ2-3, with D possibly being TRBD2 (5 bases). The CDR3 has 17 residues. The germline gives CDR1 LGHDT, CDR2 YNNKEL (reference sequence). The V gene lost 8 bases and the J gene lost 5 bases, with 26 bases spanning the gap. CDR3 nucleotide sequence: TGTGCCAGCCGCCTAAATAGTGGAGGAGCGGTTGGAGATACGCAGTATTTT. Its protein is CASRLNSGGAVGDTQYF.

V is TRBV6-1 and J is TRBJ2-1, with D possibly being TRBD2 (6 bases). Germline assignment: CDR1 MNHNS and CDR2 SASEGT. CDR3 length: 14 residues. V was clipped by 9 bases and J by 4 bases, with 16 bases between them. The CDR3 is CASGPADYYNEQFF. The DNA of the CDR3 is TGTGCCAGTGGCCCCGCGGACTATTACAATGAGCAGTTCTTC.

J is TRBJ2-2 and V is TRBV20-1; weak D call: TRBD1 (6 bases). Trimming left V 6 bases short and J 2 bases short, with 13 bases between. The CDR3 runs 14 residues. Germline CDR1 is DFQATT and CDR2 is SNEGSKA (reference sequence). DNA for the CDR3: TGCAGTGCCCGAGGACAGAAAAACACCGGGGAGCTGTTTTTT. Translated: CSARGQKNTGELFF.